This TCR beta chain comes out of a study of regulatory T cells in long-lasting Graves disease. The time point: newly diagnosed GD, antithyroid drugs for less than 3 months. RNA isolated from PBMCs was used to make the TCR library. Patients hailed from an endocrinology department in Xi'an, China. Collection of peripheral blood (nine milliliters) was done using EDTA tubes. Sequencing libraries for TCR beta were prepared with iRepertoire HTBI primers and Arm-PCR of CDR3 regions. TCRdb processed the multiplex PCR reads anew with MiXCR; each CDR3 protein has one entry. The sample yields 200,000 to 300,000 distinct CDR3 sequences, around 20% seen once. Study conclusions and caveats: Analyses excluded thyroid tissue, covering peripheral blood alone. Persistent patients shared more public clonotypes (over 2,500) than new patients (more than 900).

Of note for this clonotype: Antigen unknown. With only one base between it and a far larger clone, this is likely a read error.

Trimming removed 8 bases at V and 11 bases at J, with 13 bases between. Germline loops: CDR1 MNHEY, CDR2 SVGEGT. CDR3 size: 11 residues. The sample was peripheral blood mononuclear cells (PBMCs), taken at new diagnosis, from a patient treated with antithyroid drugs. The origin of this receptor is a female donor with Graves disease. The chain uses TRBV6-2 or TRBV6-3 and TRBJ2-1; D not resolved. The CDR3 nucleotides read TGTGCCAGCTCCTCGAGGAATAAGCAGTTCTTC. The encoded protein is CASSSRNKQFF.